These 14 T cell receptor beta chains were sequenced from one sample in a study of T cells in localized non-small cell lung cancer. This table comes from immunoSEQ multiplex PCR, and its TCRdb copy is limited to in-frame clones, with some not included. The sample consists of 20,000 to 25,000 clones, roughly nine tenths of them appearing once. This specimen was peripheral blood, taken before any cancer treatment. These receptors all stem from a male donor aged 60 or older with stage I lung adenocarcinoma.

The rearrangement joins TRBV28 to TRBJ2-5; D may be TRBD1 or TRBD2 (5 bases each). This CDR3 contains 15 residues. Germline lookup yields CDR1 MDHEN and CDR2 SYDVKM. V lost 2 bases, J lost 3 bases, and 13 bases lay in between. CDR3 sequence: CASSLRGAGKETQYF. Here the CDR3 DNA reads TGTGCCAGCAGTTTAAGGGGAGCAGGGAAAGAGACCCAGTACTTC.

The chain employs TRBV5-4 and TRBJ1-5, with D perhaps TRBD1 (6 bases). The CDR3 has 13 amino acids. V lost 5 bases, J lost 7 bases, and 13 bases lay in between. The germline V gene encodes CDR1 SGHNT and CDR2 YYREEE (reference sequence). Written as DNA, the CDR3 is TGTGCCAGCAGTCTAGGACAGAGCCAGCCCCAGCATTTT. Its protein is CASSLGQSQPQHF.

The chain links TRBV14 to TRBJ2-1; D remains unclear. V dropped 4 bases and J dropped 4 bases, with 2 bases sitting between them. The CDR3 extends over 11 amino acids. Germline CDR1 reads SGHDN; CDR2 reads FVKESK. CDR3 DNA: TGTGCCAGCAGCCTATACAATGAGCAGTTCTTC. Protein: CASSLYNEQFF.

This chain links TRBV19 with TRBJ2-1; D might be TRBD1 (6 bases). This CDR3 spans 15 amino acids. Deletions cut 4 bases from V and 0 bases from J, with 10 bases between. The germline V gene encodes CDR1 LNHDA and CDR2 SQIVND (reference sequence). The CDR3 coding sequence is TGTGCCAGTAGTAGGGACACGGACTCCTACAATGAGCAGTTCTTC. Its translation is CASSRDTDSYNEQFF. Full variable domain (outside the CDR3, taken from reference TRBV19 and TRBJ2-1): DGGITQSPKYLFRKEGQNVTLSCEQNLNHDAMYWYRQDPGQGLRLIYYSQIVNDFQKGDIAEGYSVSREKKESFPLTVTSAQKNPTAFYLCASSRDTDSYNEQFFGPGTRLTVL.

The chain joins TRBV29-1 to TRBJ2-1, with 11 bases that match TRBD2. Trimming at V came to 5 bases and at J to 4 bases, leaving 4 bases not matched to a gene. The CDR3 consists of 14 residues. Germline-derived CDR1 and CDR2 are SQVTM and ANQGSEA. The CDR3: CSVLLAGVYNEQFF. The CDR3 DNA is TGCAGCGTTCTACTAGCGGGAGTGTACAATGAGCAGTTCTTC.

This chain joins TRBV6-5 and TRBJ2-7, with 7 bases identical to TRBD1. Germline values: CDR1 MNHEY, CDR2 SVGAGI. The CDR3 has 15 residues. The V and J ends lost 6 bases and 0 bases, in that order; junction bases with no gene match: 8. Here the CDR3 reads CASSDRAGRSYEQYF. DNA of the CDR3: TGTGCCAGCAGCGACAGGGCCGGGCGCTCCTACGAGCAGTACTTC.

The genes are TRBV7-2 and TRBJ2-3, with D possibly being TRBD2 (5 bases). This CDR3 contains 15 residues. The V gene lost 4 bases and the J gene lost 6 bases, with 17 bases spanning the gap. Germline CDR1 SGHTA, CDR2 FQGNSA. This CDR3 is CASSSSGPVADTQYF. Written as DNA, the CDR3 is TGTGCCAGCAGCTCCAGCGGACCCGTCGCGGATACGCAGTATTTT. The variable domain in full, completed from reference TRBV7-2 and TRBJ2-3, reads GAGVSQSPSNKVTEKGKDVELRCDPISGHTALYWYRQSLGQGLEFLIYFQGNSAPDKSGLPSDRFSAERTGGSVSTLTIQRTQQEDSAVYLCASSSSGPVADTQYFGPGTRLTVL.

The chain links TRBV7-2 to TRBJ1-3; D ambiguous. V shed 7 bases and J shed 2 bases, with 9 bases lying between them. Germline V gives CDR1 SGHTA, CDR2 FQGNSA. This CDR3 has 13 amino acids. CDR3 DNA: TGTGCCAGCAAGGGATACCCTGGAAACACCATATATTTT. This gives the protein CASKGYPGNTIYF. Supplemented by reference TRBV7-2 and TRBJ1-3, the full variable domain reads GAGVSQSPSNKVTEKGKDVELRCDPISGHTALYWYRQSLGQGLEFLIYFQGNSAPDKSGLPSDRFSAERTGGSVSTLTIQRTQQEDSAVYLCASKGYPGNTIYFGEGSWLTVV.

The chain joins TRBV18 to TRBJ2-5; 7 bases are a match to TRBD2. CDR3 size: 13 residues. From germline, CDR1 is KGHSH and CDR2 LQKENI. V shed 8 bases, J shed 2 bases, and the junction held 5 bases outside the gene matches. The chain's CDR3 is CASAVGGQETQYF. CDR3 DNA sequence: TGTGCCAGCGCCGTGGGGGGGCAAGAGACCCAGTACTTC.

The J gene is TRBJ1-2, the V gene TRBV7-9; tentative D call: TRBD1 (5 bases). Trimming took 5 bases from V and 4 from J, leaving 20 bases between them. CDR3 length equals 16 residues. Germline loops: CDR1 SEHNR, CDR2 FQNEAQ (reference sequence). The CDR3 nucleotides are TGTGCCAGCAGCGCACTCCAGGGAGTAGGGGCCTATGGCTACACCTTC. Encoded protein: CASSALQGVGAYGYTF.

This chain uses TRBV11-1 with TRBJ1-2, with D possibly TRBD1 on 6 matching bases. Germline CDR1 is SGHAT and CDR2 is FQDESV (reference sequence). Between the trimmed V and J ends, which lost 2 bases and 5 bases, there was a span of 12 bases. The CDR3 covers 14 residues. The CDR3 loop reads CASSLTRGGYGYTF. Written as DNA, the CDR3 is TGTGCCAGCAGCTTAACAAGAGGGGGATATGGCTACACCTTC.

V usage is TRBV9 and J usage is TRBJ1-1, with D uncertain. This CDR3 has 14 amino acids. V lost 0 bases and J lost 1, with 7 bases in between. CDR1 is SGDLS, CDR2 YYNGEE, per germline. DNA of the CDR3: TGTGCCAGCAGCGTAGTTAGCCAGAACACTGAAGCTTTCTTT. Amino acids: CASSVVSQNTEAFF.

The rearrangement joins TRBV28 to TRBJ2-7; 7 nucleotides align to TRBD1. The CDR3 runs 16 residues. V was pared by 5 bases and J by 0 bases, with 10 bases of the junction left unmatched. The germline V gene encodes CDR1 MDHEN and CDR2 SYDVKM. In nucleotides, the CDR3 is TGTGCCAGCAGTGCGATCGGACAGGACCTCTCCTACGAGCAGTACTTC. It encodes CASSAIGQDLSYEQYF.

J is TRBJ2-6 and V is TRBV19, with D perhaps matching TRBD1 (6 bases). The germline V and J ends were trimmed by 1 base and 15 bases, with 13 bases remaining between them. Germline V gene data show CDR1 as LNHDA and CDR2 as SQIVND (reference sequence). The CDR3 runs to 13 residues. For the CDR3, the DNA is TGTGCCAGTAGTATAGCCCTACAGGGACCCCTGACTTTC. It is translated as CASSIALQGPLTF. The full variable domain, rest sourced from reference TRBV19 and TRBJ2-6, is DGGITQSPKYLFRKEGQNVTLSCEQNLNHDAMYWYRQDPGQGLRLIYYSQIVNDFQKGDIAEGYSVSREKKESFPLTVTSAQKNPTAFYLCASSIALQGPLTFGAGSRLTVL.